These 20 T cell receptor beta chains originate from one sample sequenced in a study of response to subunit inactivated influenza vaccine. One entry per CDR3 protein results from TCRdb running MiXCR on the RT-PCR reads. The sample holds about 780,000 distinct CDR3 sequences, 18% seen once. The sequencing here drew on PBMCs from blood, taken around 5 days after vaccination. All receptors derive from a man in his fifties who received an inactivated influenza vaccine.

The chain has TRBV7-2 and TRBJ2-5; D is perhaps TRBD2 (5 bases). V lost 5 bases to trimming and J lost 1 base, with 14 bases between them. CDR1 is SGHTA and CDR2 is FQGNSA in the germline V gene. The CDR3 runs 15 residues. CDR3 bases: TGTGCCAGCAGCCCCCGTGCGGGCCTCCAAGAGACCCAGTACTTC. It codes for CASSPRAGLQETQYF.

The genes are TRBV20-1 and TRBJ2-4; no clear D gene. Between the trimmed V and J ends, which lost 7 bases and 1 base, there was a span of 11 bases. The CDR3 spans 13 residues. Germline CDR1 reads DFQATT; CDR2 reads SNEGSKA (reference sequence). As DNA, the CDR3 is TGCAGTGGCTCAGTAACCGCCAAAAACATTCAGTACTTC. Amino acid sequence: CSGSVTAKNIQYF.

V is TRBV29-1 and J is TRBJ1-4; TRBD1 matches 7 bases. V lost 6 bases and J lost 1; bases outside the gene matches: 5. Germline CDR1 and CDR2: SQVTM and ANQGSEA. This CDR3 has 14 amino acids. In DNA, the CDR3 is TGCAGCGTCAACGACAGGGAAACTAATGAAAAACTGTTTTTT. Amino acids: CSVNDRETNEKLFF. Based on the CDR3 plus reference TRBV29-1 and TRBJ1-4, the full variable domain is SAVISQKPSRDICQRGTSLTIQCQVDSQVTMMFWYRQQPGQSLTLIATANQGSEATYESGFVIDKFPISRPNLTFSTLTVSNMSPEDSSIYLCSVNDRETNEKLFFGSGTQLSVL.

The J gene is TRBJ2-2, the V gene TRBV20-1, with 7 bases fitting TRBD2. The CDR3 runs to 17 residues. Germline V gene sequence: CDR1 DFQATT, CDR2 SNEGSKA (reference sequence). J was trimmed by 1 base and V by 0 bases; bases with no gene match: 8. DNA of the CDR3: TGCAGTGCTAGAGATGAGGCGGTAGCGGGGAACACCGGGGAGCTGTTTTTT. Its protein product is CSARDEAVAGNTGELFF.

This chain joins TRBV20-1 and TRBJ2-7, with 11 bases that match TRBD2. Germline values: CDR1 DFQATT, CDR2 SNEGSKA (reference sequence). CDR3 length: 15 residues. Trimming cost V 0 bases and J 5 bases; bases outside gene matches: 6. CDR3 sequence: CSARDPLAGGDEQYF. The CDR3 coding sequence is TGCAGTGCTAGAGATCCCCTAGCGGGAGGTGACGAGCAGTACTTC.

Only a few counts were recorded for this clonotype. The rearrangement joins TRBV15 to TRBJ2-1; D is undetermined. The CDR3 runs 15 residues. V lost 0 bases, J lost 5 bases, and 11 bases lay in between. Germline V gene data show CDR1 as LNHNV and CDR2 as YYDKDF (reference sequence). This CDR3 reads CATSRDLGLNNEQFF. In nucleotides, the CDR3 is TGTGCCACCAGCAGAGATCTTGGCCTTAACAATGAGCAGTTCTTC. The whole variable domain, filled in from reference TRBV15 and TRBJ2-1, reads DAMVIQNPRYQVTQFGKPVTLSCSQTLNHNVMYWYQQKSSQAPKLLFHYYDKDFNNEADTPDNFQSRRPNTSFCFLDIRSPGLGDTAMYLCATSRDLGLNNEQFFGPGTRLTVL.

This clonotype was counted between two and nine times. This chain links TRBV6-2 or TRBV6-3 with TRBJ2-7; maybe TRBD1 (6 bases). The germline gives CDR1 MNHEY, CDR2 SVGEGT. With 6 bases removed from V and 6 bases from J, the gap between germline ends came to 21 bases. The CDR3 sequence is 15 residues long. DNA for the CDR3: TGTGCCAGCAGGCTACACCAGGGGAATGTGGGCGAGCAGTACTTC. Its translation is CASRLHQGNVGEQYF.

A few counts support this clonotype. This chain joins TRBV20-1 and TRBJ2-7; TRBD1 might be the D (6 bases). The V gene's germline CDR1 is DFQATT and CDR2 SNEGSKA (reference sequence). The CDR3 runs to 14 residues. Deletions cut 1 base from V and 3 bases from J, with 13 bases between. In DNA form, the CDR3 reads TGCAGTGCTAGAGCTGAGACAGGATTCTACGAGCAGTACTTC. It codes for CSARAETGFYEQYF.

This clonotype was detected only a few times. The CDR3 protein is CSARMPYTGDEQFF. In DNA form, the CDR3 reads TGCAGTGCTAGAATGCCGTACACGGGGGATGAGCAGTTCTTC. This chain links TRBV20-1 with TRBJ2-1; tentatively, D is TRBD2 (6 bases). Germline values: CDR1 DFQATT, CDR2 SNEGSKA (reference sequence). The V end lost 2 bases, the J end lost 8 bases, and 16 bases lay between the germline ends. CDR3 size: 14 residues.

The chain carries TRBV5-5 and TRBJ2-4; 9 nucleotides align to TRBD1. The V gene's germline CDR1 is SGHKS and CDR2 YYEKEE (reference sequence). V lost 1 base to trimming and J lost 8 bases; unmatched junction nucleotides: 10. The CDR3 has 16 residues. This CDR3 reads CASSLIGGTGKDIQYF. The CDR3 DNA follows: TGTGCCAGCAGCTTGATCGGGGGGACAGGGAAGGACATTCAGTACTTC.

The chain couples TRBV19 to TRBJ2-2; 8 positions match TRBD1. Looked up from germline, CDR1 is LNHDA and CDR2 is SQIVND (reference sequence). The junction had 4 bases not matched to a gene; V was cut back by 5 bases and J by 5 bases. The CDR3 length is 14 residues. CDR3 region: CASSPGTGTGELFF. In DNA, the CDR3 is TGTGCCAGTAGTCCTGGGACAGGTACCGGGGAGCTGTTTTTT.

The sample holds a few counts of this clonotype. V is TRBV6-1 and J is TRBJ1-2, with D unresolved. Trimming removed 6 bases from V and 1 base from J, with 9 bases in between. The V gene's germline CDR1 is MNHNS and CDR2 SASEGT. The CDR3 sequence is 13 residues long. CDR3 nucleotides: TGTGCCAGCAGCAACAACCTTAACTATGGCTACACCTTC. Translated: CASSNNLNYGYTF.

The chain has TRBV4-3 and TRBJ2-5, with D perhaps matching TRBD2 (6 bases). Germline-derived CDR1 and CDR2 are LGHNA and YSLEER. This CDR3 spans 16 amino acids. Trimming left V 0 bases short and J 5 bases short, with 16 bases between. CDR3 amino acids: CASSQDLRLGAETQYF. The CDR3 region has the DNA TGCGCCAGCAGCCAAGATCTGCGACTAGGGGCCGAGACCCAGTACTTC.

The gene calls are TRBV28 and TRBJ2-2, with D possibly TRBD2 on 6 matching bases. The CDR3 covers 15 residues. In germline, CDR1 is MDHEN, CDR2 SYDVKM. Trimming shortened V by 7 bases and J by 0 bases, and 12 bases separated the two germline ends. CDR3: CASTLGGPNTGELFF. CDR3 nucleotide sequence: TGTGCCAGCACCCTGGGGGGTCCGAACACCGGGGAGCTGTTTTTT.

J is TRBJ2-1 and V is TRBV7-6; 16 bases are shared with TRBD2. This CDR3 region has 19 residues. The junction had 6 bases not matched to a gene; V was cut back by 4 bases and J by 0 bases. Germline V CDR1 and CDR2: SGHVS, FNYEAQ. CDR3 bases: TGTGCCAGCAGCTCGGGACTAGCGGGAGGGAAGAGCTCCTACAATGAGCAGTTCTTC. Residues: CASSSGLAGGKSSYNEQFF.

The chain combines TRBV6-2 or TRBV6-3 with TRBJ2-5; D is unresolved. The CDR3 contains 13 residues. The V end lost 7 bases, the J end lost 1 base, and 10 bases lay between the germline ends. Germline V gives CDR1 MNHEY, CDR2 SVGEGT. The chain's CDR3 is CASTAHSQETQYF. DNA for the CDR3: TGTGCCAGCACAGCGCACTCCCAAGAGACCCAGTACTTC.

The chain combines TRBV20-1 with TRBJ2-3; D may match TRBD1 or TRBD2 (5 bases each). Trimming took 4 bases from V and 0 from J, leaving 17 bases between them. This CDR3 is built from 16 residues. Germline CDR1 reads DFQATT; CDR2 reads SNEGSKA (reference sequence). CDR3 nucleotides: TGCAGTGCTAATCTCCGGGGCCGAGTAAGCACAGATACGCAGTATTTT. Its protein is CSANLRGRVSTDTQYF.

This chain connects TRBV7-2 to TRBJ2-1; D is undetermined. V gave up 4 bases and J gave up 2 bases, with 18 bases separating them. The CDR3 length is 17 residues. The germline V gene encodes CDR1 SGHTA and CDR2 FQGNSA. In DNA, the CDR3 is TGTGCCAGCAGCTCCCCCCCGTGGAGCGTAGCCTACAATGAGCAGTTCTTC. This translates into CASSSPPWSVAYNEQFF.

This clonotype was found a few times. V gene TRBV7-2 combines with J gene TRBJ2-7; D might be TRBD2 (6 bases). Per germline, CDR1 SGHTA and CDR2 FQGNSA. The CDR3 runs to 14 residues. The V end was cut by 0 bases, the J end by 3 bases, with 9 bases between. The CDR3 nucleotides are TGTGCCAGCAGCTTAGCGACTAGAGACTACGAGCAGTACTTC. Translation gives CASSLATRDYEQYF.

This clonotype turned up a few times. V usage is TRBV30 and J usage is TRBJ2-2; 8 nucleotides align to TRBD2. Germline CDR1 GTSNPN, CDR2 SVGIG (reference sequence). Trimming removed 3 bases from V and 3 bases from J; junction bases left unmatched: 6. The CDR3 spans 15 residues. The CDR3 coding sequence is TGTGCCTGGAGCTTCCCTAGCGGGTACACCGGGGAGCTGTTTTTT. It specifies CAWSFPSGYTGELFF.